A few counts support the clone carrying this T cell receptor (beta chain). The sample belongs to a study of control samples from healthy donors and cancer patients. Per the germline V gene, CDR1 is LNHDA and CDR2 is SQIVND (reference sequence). Germline trimming cut 4 bases from V and 2 bases from J; bases unmatched to any gene: 4. This CDR3 contains 16 residues. The assay was immunoSEQ multiplex PCR, and TCRdb's table has in-frame clones only and misses some. Among 70,000 to 85,000 clones listed, roughly 91% were seen once. V usage is TRBV19 and J usage is TRBJ1-3; 11 positions match TRBD1. The sequenced sample was blood. The origin of this receptor is a man aged 50-59 years in good health. CDR3 amino acids: CASSKTGQGAGNTIYF. CDR3 nucleotides: TGTGCCAGTAGTAAAACGGGACAGGGGGCTGGAAACACCATATATTTT. Combining the CDR3 with reference TRBV19 and TRBJ1-3 gives the whole variable domain DGGITQSPKYLFRKEGQNVTLSCEQNLNHDAMYWYRQDPGQGLRLIYYSQIVNDFQKGDIAEGYSVSREKKESFPLTVTSAQKNPTAFYLCASSKTGQGAGNTIYFGEGSWLTVV.